The rows below give T cell receptor beta chains drawn from one sample of a study of CD8 T cells in ankylosing spondylitis. TCRdb called the 5' RACE reads again in MiXCR, with one record for every CDR3 protein. The table includes 50,000 to 75,000 distinct CDR3 sequences, 6.2% detected once. The specimen was synovial fluid, either unsorted or a sorted T cell fraction (not recorded which). The receptors shown here come from a male donor with ankylosing spondylitis. Both conserved end residues are part of each CDR3. The order of the fields is CDR3 protein, CDR3 DNA, clone size, J gene, V gene, D gene. A D gene is named only where the DNA matches it firmly. Only some rows state a clone size, as once, few, many or a class for expanded clones.

CASSLDRRGEQFF,TGTGCCAGCAGTTTAGATCGACGGGGAGAGCAGTTCTTC,many,TRBJ2-1,TRBV12-3/TRBV12-4,NA
CASSLLPPGQGFYEQYF,TGTGCCAGCAGTTTGCTCCCTCCGGGACAGGGGTTCTACGAGCAGTACTTC,NA,TRBJ2-7,TRBV27,TRBD1
CASRVVAGAAADTQYF,TGTGCCAGCAGGGTAGTAGCGGGAGCGGCGGCAGATACGCAGTATTTT,few,TRBJ2-3,TRBV2,TRBD2
CASRAGTYYGYTF,TGTGCCAGCAGGGCGGGGACCTACTATGGCTACACCTTC,NA,TRBJ1-2,TRBV2,NA
CASSFAGYTDTQYF,TGCGCCAGCAGCTTTGCGGGGTACACAGATACGCAGTATTTT,many,TRBJ2-3,TRBV5-1,NA
CAWSVREGPHNEQFF,TGTGCCTGGAGTGTGCGGGAGGGCCCTCACAATGAGCAGTTCTTC,many,TRBJ2-1,TRBV30,TRBD2
CASSHTSASYEQYF,TGTGCCAGCAGCCATACTAGCGCATCCTACGAGCAGTACTTC,many,TRBJ2-7,TRBV21-1,NA
CASSQVAGTIGNQPQHF,TGCGCCAGCAGCCAAGTTGCCGGGACGATCGGCAATCAGCCCCAGCATTTT,many,TRBJ1-5,TRBV4-1,NA
CASTQGTEAFF,TGTGCCAGCACACAGGGGACTGAAGCTTTCTTT,many,TRBJ1-1,TRBV6-2/TRBV6-3,TRBD1
CSGREIVLETQYF,TGCAGCGGGCGGGAGATAGTCCTGGAGACCCAGTACTTC,medium-sized,TRBJ2-5,TRBV29-1,TRBD2
CASSTGSPSEKLFF,TGTGCCAGCAGTACAGGGTCTCCAAGTGAAAAACTGTTTTTT,many,TRBJ1-4,TRBV12-3/TRBV12-4,NA
CASSEGSIRSYNEQFF,TGCGCCAGCTCTGAGGGTTCAATCCGCTCCTACAATGAGCAGTTCTTC,medium-sized,TRBJ2-1,TRBV5-1,NA
CASSGDEGYEQYF,TGTGCCAGCAGCGGGGACGAGGGCTACGAGCAGTACTTC,many,TRBJ2-7,TRBV5-4,NA
CASRAVWSSGLSSSYNEQFF,TGTGCCAGCAGGGCGGTCTGGTCCAGCGGTCTATCAAGCTCCTACAATGAGCAGTTCTTC,many,TRBJ2-1,TRBV6-2/TRBV6-3,NA
CASSFNSLAGSNEQFF,TGTGCCAGCAGCTTCAATTCACTAGCGGGGTCTAATGAGCAGTTCTTC,many,TRBJ2-1,TRBV11-2,TRBD2
CASSVDVATDTQYF,TGTGCCAGCAGCGTAGACGTTGCCACAGATACGCAGTATTTT,few,TRBJ2-3,TRBV9,NA
CASSYNSPWREQYEQYF,TGTGCCAGCAGTTACAACAGCCCTTGGAGGGAGCAGTACGAGCAGTACTTC,many,TRBJ2-7,TRBV6-5,NA
CSVGASTDTQYF,TGCAGCGTAGGAGCATCAACAGATACGCAGTATTTT,NA,TRBJ2-3,TRBV29-1,NA
CASRPSNGRGETQYF,TGCGCCAGCAGACCATCTAACGGGAGGGGCGAGACCCAGTACTTC,many,TRBJ2-5,TRBV5-1,TRBD2
CSARELSQGAITEAFF,TGCAGTGCTAGAGAGCTTAGTCAGGGGGCAATCACTGAAGCTTTCTTT,few,TRBJ1-1,TRBV20-1,TRBD1
CASNPGDSRTYEQYF,TGTGCCAGTAACCCCGGGGACAGCCGGACCTACGAGCAGTACTTC,NA,TRBJ2-7,TRBV19,TRBD1
CASSGGQPNTEAFF,TGCGCCAGCAGCGGGGGACAGCCGAACACTGAAGCTTTCTTT,many,TRBJ1-1,TRBV5-1,TRBD1
CASSLDVGAGTEAFF,TGTGCCAGCAGCTTGGATGTTGGGGCGGGCACTGAAGCTTTCTTT,many,TRBJ1-1,TRBV5-6,NA
CASSLELSTEAFF,TGTGCCAGCAGCTTAGAATTGAGCACTGAAGCTTTCTTT,many,TRBJ1-1,TRBV11-2,NA
CASSLLRTTRNNEQFF,TGTGCCAGCAGCTTGTTGCGTACAACGAGGAACAATGAGCAGTTCTTC,NA,TRBJ2-1,TRBV5-8,NA
CASSQGLEETQYF,TGTGCCAGCAGCCAAGGATTAGAAGAGACCCAGTACTTC,many,TRBJ2-5,TRBV4-2,NA
CASSTLSGNQPQHF,TGTGCCAGTAGTACCCTTTCTGGCAATCAGCCCCAGCATTTT,many,TRBJ1-5,TRBV19,NA
CASSLGPTGRSSGNTIYF,TGCGCCAGCAGCTTGGGACCAACAGGCCGTTCGTCTGGAAACACCATATATTTT,few,TRBJ1-3,TRBV5-1,NA
CASSPALPDTQYF,TGTGCCAGCAGCCCTGCCTTACCAGATACGCAGTATTTT,many,TRBJ2-3,TRBV4-2,NA
CATSRGAWRGRASTGELFF,TGTGCCACCAGCAGAGGAGCCTGGCGTGGGAGAGCGAGCACCGGGGAGCTGTTTTTT,many,TRBJ2-2,TRBV15,NA
CSPQARTDTQYF,TGCAGTCCTCAGGCCCGCACAGATACGCAGTATTTT,many,TRBJ2-3,TRBV20-1,NA
CAIRSGLAGINEQFF,TGTGCCATCAGATCGGGACTAGCGGGAATCAATGAGCAGTTCTTC,few,TRBJ2-1,TRBV10-3,TRBD2
CASMGSGRRNEQFF,TGTGCCAGTATGGGAAGCGGGAGGCGCAATGAGCAGTTCTTC,NA,TRBJ2-1,TRBV19,TRBD2
CASSIGTDTQYF,TGTGCCAGCAGTATAGGCACAGATACGCAGTATTTT,few,TRBJ2-3,TRBV11-1,NA
CASSVGTAEENGYTF,TGTGCCAGCAGTGTGGGGACAGCTGAGGAGAATGGCTACACCTTC,many,TRBJ1-2,TRBV2,TRBD1
CASSSRFSAQRELLLWDEQFF,TGTGCCAGCAGCTCACGATTTAGCGCTCAGCGGGAGCTCTTATTGTGGGATGAGCAGTTCTTC,many,TRBJ2-1,TRBV11-2,TRBD2
CASSWGPRADYEQYF,TGTGCCAGCAGCTGGGGGCCACGGGCGGACTACGAGCAGTACTTC,few,TRBJ2-7,TRBV5-4,NA
CASSLRQGAPNEQFF,TGTGCCAGCAGTCTTCGACAGGGGGCCCCCAATGAGCAGTTCTTC,many,TRBJ2-1,TRBV6-1,TRBD1
CASSLDPATNEKLFF,TGTGCCAGCTCACTGGACCCAGCAACTAATGAAAAACTGTTTTTT,many,TRBJ1-4,TRBV18,NA
CASSGNRPQDGYTF,TGTGCCAGCAGTGGAAACAGGCCACAGGATGGCTACACCTTC,many,TRBJ1-2,TRBV6-2/TRBV6-3,NA
CASRPSGRALSGEQYF,TGTGCCAGCAGACCTAGCGGGAGGGCCCTCTCGGGGGAGCAGTACTTC,many,TRBJ2-7,TRBV28,TRBD2
CSVRGRGFINEQFF,TGCAGCGTTAGGGGCAGGGGTTTCATAAATGAGCAGTTCTTC,many,TRBJ2-1,TRBV20-1,NA
CSARPGTGEHQPQHF,TGCAGTGCTAGACCAGGGACAGGGGAACATCAGCCCCAGCATTTT,NA,TRBJ1-5,TRBV20-1,TRBD1
CATSRGANYGYTF,TGTGCCACCAGCAGAGGGGCTAACTATGGCTACACCTTC,many,TRBJ1-2,TRBV15,NA
CASSGTSDRGFYNEQFF,TGTGCCAGCAGCGGCACTTCGGACAGGGGTTTCTACAATGAGCAGTTCTTC,few,TRBJ2-1,TRBV9,TRBD1
CSVTVGRNNQPQHF,TGCAGCGTAACAGTCGGGAGGAACAATCAGCCCCAGCATTTT,few,TRBJ1-5,TRBV29-1,NA
CASSPSGTGTPTEAFF,TGTGCCAGCTCACCGTCCGGGACAGGGACACCCACTGAAGCTTTCTTT,many,TRBJ1-1,TRBV18,TRBD1
CASSLRPPTYEQYF,TGTGCCAGCAGCTTAAGGCCCCCTACCTACGAGCAGTACTTC,many,TRBJ2-7,TRBV7-2,NA
CASSLAASSYNEQFF,TGTGCCAGCAGTTTAGCGGCGAGCTCCTACAATGAGCAGTTCTTC,few,TRBJ2-1,TRBV7-3,NA
CASSATLGAPLGANVLTF,TGTGCCAGCAGCGCTACCCTTGGGGCCCCGCTGGGGGCCAACGTCCTGACTTTC,NA,TRBJ2-6,TRBV12-3/TRBV12-4,NA
CASSLELAGGMNTQYF,TGTGCCAGCAGCTTAGAATTAGCGGGAGGGATGAATACGCAGTATTTT,many,TRBJ2-3,TRBV7-2,TRBD2
CSAPGQTTGELFF,TGCAGCGCCCCGGGGCAGACTACCGGGGAGCTGTTTTTT,many,TRBJ2-2,TRBV29-1,NA
CASSYGTYTDTQYF,TGTGCCAGCAGTTACGGCACGTACACAGATACGCAGTATTTT,many,TRBJ2-3,TRBV6-5,NA
CASSLYEGAEAFF,TGTGCCAGCAGCTTATACGAGGGGGCTGAAGCTTTCTTT,many,TRBJ1-1,TRBV7-6,NA
CASSIDPGPNTEAFF,TGTGCCAGTAGTATAGATCCAGGGCCGAACACTGAAGCTTTCTTT,NA,TRBJ1-1,TRBV19,NA
CASSRGGAYEQYF,TGTGCCAGCAGTAGGGGGGGGGCCTACGAGCAGTACTTC,NA,TRBJ2-7,TRBV11-2,NA
CASSARTENTEAFF,TGTGCCAGCAGCGCCCGGACAGAGAACACTGAAGCTTTCTTT,many,TRBJ1-1,TRBV4-2,NA